This entry features one T cell receptor (beta chain) sequence. This record comes from a study of T cell changes during pregnancy in multiple sclerosis. Germline CDR1 is LGHNA and CDR2 is YSLEER. This CDR3 is 14 amino acids long. Trimming took 4 bases from V and 6 from J; bases not matched to a gene: 4. The data were produced by immunoSEQ multiplex PCR, yet TCRdb's version contains in-frame clones alone and is incomplete. The sample has about 39,000 clones; nearly 90% are singletons. The V and J genes are TRBV4-3 and TRBJ1-4, with TRBD1 matching 8 bases. This sequence originates from a female donor with multiple sclerosis, enrolled in a pregnancy study. The sample consisted of CD8+ T cells from peripheral blood mononuclear cells, taken in the first trimester of pregnancy. CDR3 DNA sequence: TGCGCCAGCAGCCCGGGGACAGGCGATGAAAAACTGTTTTTT. Its protein is CASSPGTGDEKLFF.